The 26 T cell receptor beta chains below all came from one sample that was sequenced in a study of breast tumors, draining lymph nodes, adjacent tissues. TCRdb processed the multiplex PCR reads anew with MiXCR; each CDR3 protein has one entry. The repertoire holds over 150,000 distinct CDR3 sequences, with approximately 31% as singletons. Axillary draining lymph nodes of breast cancer patients supplied the node samples. Sequencing input: axillary lymph node tissue. Source of these receptors: a female donor with breast cancer. Some clones in this sample may be carry-over from other donors' samples.

This clonotype was seen many times. The V and J genes are TRBV24-1 and TRBJ2-4; D call uncertain. The ends were cut back, 4 bases at V and 7 bases at J, with 16 bases in the middle. The germline gives CDR1 KGHDR, CDR2 SFDVKD. The CDR3 sequence is 15 residues long. CDR3 sequence (DNA): TGTGCCACCAGTGACAGTTGGTCAAAGGAGAACATTCAGTACTTC. Its translation: CATSDSWSKENIQYF.

J is TRBJ1-1 and V is TRBV28; the D gene is possibly TRBD1 (5 bases). Trimming shortened V by 6 bases and J by 0 bases, and 11 bases separated the two germline ends. The CDR3 extends over 14 amino acids. CDR1 and CDR2 (germline): MDHEN, SYDVKM. The CDR3 protein is CASRGRTMNTEAFF. Here the CDR3 DNA reads TGTGCCAGCAGGGGACGGACGATGAACACTGAAGCTTTCTTT.

Points on this clonotype: This could be a read error, since a much larger clone is one nucleotide away. The chain uses TRBV20-1 and TRBJ2-7; D perhaps matches TRBD1 (6 bases). This CDR3 spans 13 amino acids. CDR1 is DFQATT, CDR2 SNEGSKA, per germline (reference sequence). Written as DNA, the CDR3 is TGCAGTCCTGTACAGGGATACCCCTACGCGCAGTACTTC. It encodes CSPVQGYPYAQYF.

This clonotype was picked up many times. This chain links TRBV9 with TRBJ2-2; D may be TRBD1 (5 bases). The CDR3 consists of 15 residues. Trimming removed 4 bases at V and 1 base at J, with 11 bases between. From germline, CDR1 is SGDLS and CDR2 YYNGEE. The CDR3 region is CASSLGQGNTGELFF. The DNA of the CDR3 is TGTGCCAGCAGCTTAGGCCAGGGGAACACCGGGGAGCTGTTTTTT.

This clonotype has a count of ten or more. This chain uses TRBV2 with TRBJ1-1; 10 bases map to TRBD1. V lost 6 bases and J lost 5; bases outside the gene matches: 6. From germline, CDR1 is SNHLY and CDR2 FYNNEI. This CDR3 region has 14 residues. The CDR3 loop is CASSYDRGRTEAFF. CDR3 sequence (DNA): TGTGCCAGCAGCTACGACAGGGGGCGGACTGAAGCTTTCTTT.

This clonotype was recorded a few times. The rearrangement uses TRBV6-5 and TRBJ2-3; D is possibly TRBD2 (7 bases). V shed 5 bases and J shed 1 base, with 16 bases lying between them. Germline CDR1 reads MNHEY; CDR2 reads SVGAGI. This CDR3 has 16 amino acids. This chain's CDR3 is CASSPRGLAGTDTQYF. CDR3 sequence (DNA): TGTGCCAGCAGTCCGCGGGGGCTAGCGGGCACAGATACGCAGTATTTT.

This clonotype was observed at least ten times. The chain has TRBV11-2 and TRBJ2-7, with D unclear. Trimming shortened V by 5 bases and J by 5 bases, and 10 bases separated the two germline ends. Germline V CDR1 and CDR2: SGHAT, FQNNGV. CDR3 length equals 12 residues. CDR3 protein: CASSRNRDEQYF. The CDR3 coding sequence is TGTGCCAGCAGCCGTAATAGGGACGAGCAGTACTTC.

Points on this clonotype: A clone one base away is much larger, so this may be a read error. CDR3 sequence (DNA): TGTGCCAGCGCTTCGGCCCGGGGGGCCTACAATGAGCAGTACTTC. Its protein product is CASASARGAYNEQYF. The chain recombines TRBV13 with TRBJ2-7; D possibly corresponds to TRBD2 (7 bases). From germline, CDR1 is PRHDT and CDR2 FYEKMQ (reference sequence). The CDR3 loop spans 15 amino acids. V lost 8 bases and J 7 bases, leaving 24 bases between the germline ends. The full variable domain, in which reference TRBV13 and TRBJ2-7 provide the parts outside the CDR3, is AAGVIQSPRHLIKEKRETATLKCYPIPRHDTVYWYQQGPGQDPQFLISFYEKMQSDKGSIPDRFSAQQFSDYHSELNMSSLELGDSALYFCASASARGAYNEQYFGPGTRLTVT.

This clonotype occurred many times. This chain joins TRBV9 and TRBJ2-3; D is possibly TRBD1 (6 bases). The CDR3 sequence is 15 residues long. The V gene's germline CDR1 is SGDLS and CDR2 YYNGEE. V lost 3 bases and J lost 3, with 14 bases in between. CDR3 sequence (DNA): TGTGCCAGCAGCGCCCGGGACAAACCTACAGATACGCAGTATTTT. The encoded protein is CASSARDKPTDTQYF.

The table lists this clonotype with many counts. The gene calls are TRBV15 and TRBJ1-6; perhaps TRBD1 as D (6 bases). Germline assignment: CDR1 LNHNV and CDR2 YYDKDF (reference sequence). Trimming took off 6 bases at V and 6 bases at J, with 15 bases between the two ends. The CDR3 covers 15 residues. In DNA, the CDR3 is TGTGCCACCAGTCGAGGCCGACAGGCTAATTCACCCCTCCACTTT. Its protein product is CATSRGRQANSPLHF. The entire variable domain, with the rest obtained from reference TRBV15 and TRBJ1-6, is as follows: DAMVIQNPRYQVTQFGKPVTLSCSQTLNHNVMYWYQQKSSQAPKLLFHYYDKDFNNEADTPDNFQSRRPNTSFCFLDIRSPGLGDTAMYLCATSRGRQANSPLHFGNGTRLTVT.

The gene calls are TRBV2 and TRBJ2-3; D assignment may be TRBD1 or TRBD2 (7 bases each). The CDR3 runs to 14 residues. Per the germline V gene, CDR1 is SNHLY and CDR2 is FYNNEI. V was shortened by 8 bases and J by 2 bases, with 14 bases between the two germline ends. In DNA form, the CDR3 reads TGTGCCAGCGTCCAGGGGGGGGACACAGATACGCAGTATTTT. Translated: CASVQGGDTDTQYF.

This clonotype has at least ten counts. CDR3 region: CAGSGGDPTDTQYF. CDR3 nucleotide sequence: TGTGCCGGGTCCGGGGGGGACCCCACAGATACGCAGTATTTT. The chain is built from TRBV2 and TRBJ2-3; 8 bases are shared with TRBD2. The CDR3 totals 14 residues. The V gene end was trimmed by 11 bases and the J gene end by 2 bases; junction bases not matched to a gene: 9. Germline V CDR1 and CDR2: SNHLY, FYNNEI.

Ten or more counts support this clonotype. The V gene is TRBV20-1, the J gene TRBJ2-7; perhaps TRBD2 as D (6 bases). In germline, CDR1 is DFQATT, CDR2 SNEGSKA (reference sequence). The CDR3 contains 14 residues. This chain's CDR3 is CGLTRTNTPYEQYF. DNA of the CDR3: TGCGGCCTAACCAGGACTAACACCCCTTACGAGCAGTACTTC.

This clonotype came up many times. The genes are TRBV10-2 and TRBJ1-4, with TRBD1 matching over 9 bases. J was trimmed by 10 bases and V by 3 bases; bases with no gene match: 9. CDR1 WSHSY and CDR2 SAAADI come from the germline V gene. The CDR3 sequence is 15 residues long. CDR3 amino acids: CASSDRDRVMGKLFF. The CDR3, as DNA: TGCGCCAGCAGTGATAGGGACAGGGTGATGGGAAAACTGTTTTTT.

In the case of this clonotype: A read error may be the cause here, since a much bigger clone is one base away. The chain carries TRBV20-1 and TRBJ2-3; 9 bases line up with TRBD2. Trimming at V came to 1 base and at J to 6 bases, leaving 8 bases not matched to a gene. This CDR3 contains 15 residues. Germline-derived CDR1 and CDR2 are DFQATT and SNEGSKA (reference sequence). Here the CDR3 reads CSARGMREGADTQYF. CDR3 nucleotides: TGCAGTGCTAGAGGCATGCGGGAGGGGGCCGATACGCAGTATTTT.

This sequence joins TRBV12-3 or TRBV12-4 and TRBJ2-5, with TRBD2 matching 7 bases. This CDR3 has 18 amino acids. Germline trimming cut 5 bases from V and 3 bases from J; bases unmatched to any gene: 18. Here the CDR3 DNA reads TGTGCCAGCAGTCAAGGGAGGGTGGGGGGAGGGGAGAAAGAGACCCAGTACTTC. It yields the protein CASSQGRVGGGEKETQYF.

At least ten counts were recorded for this clonotype. This chain uses TRBV2 with TRBJ1-6; D is undetermined. Germline V gene lookup returns CDR1 SNHLY and CDR2 FYNNEI. V lost 4 bases and J lost 9, with 10 bases in between. The CDR3 sequence is 13 residues long. DNA of the CDR3: TGTGCCAGCAGTGTAGAGGTCGGTTCACCCCTCCACTTT. It codes for CASSVEVGSPLHF.

This clonotype was seen a few times. It may be a read error: a sequence one base away is much more abundant. The chain employs TRBV7-2 and TRBJ2-1, with 9 positions matching TRBD1. The CDR3 totals 19 residues. Germline trimming cut 1 base from V and 5 bases from J; bases unmatched to any gene: 15. CDR1 and CDR2 (germline): SGHTA, FQGNSA. The chain's CDR3 is CASSLVGTGLVGSHNEQFF. CDR3 DNA sequence: TGTGCCAGCAGCTTAGTCGGGACAGGGTTGGTCGGTTCCCACAATGAGCAGTTCTTC.

This clonotype was observed many times. The chain uses TRBV2 and TRBJ2-7; TRBD1 matches at 9 bases. The CDR3 extends over 12 amino acids. V dropped 7 bases and J dropped 6; count of bases not matched to a gene: 4. The germline gives CDR1 SNHLY, CDR2 FYNNEI. The CDR3 DNA reads as TGTGCCAGCATGGGACAGGGTGGCGAGCAGTACTTC. Translating it yields CASMGQGGEQYF.

On this clonotype: Lacking the conserved final phenylalanine or tryptophan, this CDR3 likely reflects a read error. The limits of the CDR3 on the DNA are not certain, so only TCRdb's listed CDR3 is given. The chain employs TRBV2 and TRBJ2-2; no DNA check was done on the table's D call, TRBD1. Germline-derived CDR1 and CDR2 are SNHLY and FYNNEI. The CDR3 sequence runs 16 residues, both termini included. The CDR3 is CASRGTVGGYTFGAAG.

This clonotype was observed once. This CDR3 is missing its conserved last phenylalanine or tryptophan, likely due to a read error. V is TRBV30 and J is TRBJ1-5; D is uncertain. The germline gives CDR1 GTSNPN, CDR2 SVGIG (reference sequence). CDR3 length: 14 residues. V lost 0 bases, J lost 3 bases, and 9 bases lay in between. CDR3 nucleotides: TGTGCCTGGAGTGTACGGGCTCCCAATCAGCCCCAGCATCTT. Protein product: CAWSVRAPNQPQHL.

The chain couples TRBV7-9 to TRBJ1-4, with D uncertain. Trimming cost V 3 bases and J 6 bases, with 14 bases left between them. Looked up from germline, CDR1 is SEHNR and CDR2 is FQNEAQ (reference sequence). This CDR3 is 15 amino acids long. CDR3: CASSLGASGDEKLFF. The CDR3 bases are TGTGCCAGCAGCTTGGGCGCTAGCGGGGATGAAAAACTGTTTTTT.

This clonotype was counted a few times. A single base separates this from a much larger clone, so it may be a read error. The genes are TRBV12-5 and TRBJ2-5; no clear D gene. Germline-derived CDR1 and CDR2 are LGHNT and FRNRAP. Trimming pared 3 bases from V and 4 bases from J, leaving 3 bases between. CDR3 size: 11 residues. This CDR3 is CASGFRETQYF. The CDR3 bases are TGTGCTAGTGGTTTCCGAGAGACCCAGTACTTC. The whole variable domain, remainder taken from reference TRBV12-5 and TRBJ2-5, is DARVTQTPRHKVTEMGQEVTMRCQPILGHNTVFWYRQTMMQGLELLAYFRNRAPLDDSGMPKDRFSAEMPDATLATLKIQPSEPRDSAVYFCASGFRETQYFGPGTRLLVL.

This clonotype was seen ten or more times. V gene TRBV10-3 combines with J gene TRBJ1-2, with TRBD1 identical over 9 bases. Germline CDR1 reads ENHRY; CDR2 reads SYGVKD. V shed 5 bases, J shed 5 bases, and the junction held 6 bases outside the gene matches. The CDR3 loop spans 14 amino acids. DNA for the CDR3: TGTGCCATCAGTATGGACAGGGGATTATATGGCTACACCTTC. Translating gives CAISMDRGLYGYTF.

Details on this clonotype: Relative to the germline gene, one junction end is altered; a read error may explain this. The chain couples TRBV5-1 to TRBJ2-1, with 7 bases that match TRBD1. The CDR3 consists of 17 residues. Germline assignment: CDR1 SGHRS and CDR2 YFSETQ. CDR3 nucleotide sequence: TGTGCCAGCAGCCAAGCCACCCGGGACAGAGGAGGCAATGAGCAGTTCTTC. It encodes CASSQATRDRGGNEQFF.

This clonotype was observed many times. The rearrangement joins TRBV10-3 to TRBJ1-2; 10 nucleotides align to TRBD1. The V and J ends lost 9 bases and 7 bases, in that order; junction bases with no gene match: 11. In germline, CDR1 is ENHRY, CDR2 SYGVKD. The CDR3 is made up of 14 amino acids. The chain's CDR3 is CAIRTGGQDSGYTF. In nucleotides, the CDR3 is TGTGCCATTCGGACAGGGGGTCAGGACAGTGGCTACACCTTC.